Below, 20 T cell receptor beta chains from the same sample are listed, as sequenced in a study of graft-versus-host responses after intestinal transplantation. TCRdb's copy holds only in-frame clones and misses some; the assay was immunoSEQ multiplex PCR. There are 27,000 or so clones in the sample; roughly 80% occur only once, and 0.65% to 0.9% lies in the top ten. Their specific antigens are unknown. Sequencing used unstimulated CD4+ T cells sorted from spleen or lymph node cells, obtained before intestinal transplant. These receptors were collected from a human donor who received an intestinal transplant.

This CDR3 reads CASSPSVGVTYEQYF. The CDR3 nucleotides read TGTGCCAGCAGCCCATCAGTGGGGGTCACCTACGAGCAGTACTTC. The chain links TRBV6-5 to TRBJ2-7, with D perhaps assigned TRBD1 or TRBD2 (5 bases each). The germline V gene has CDR1 MNHEY and CDR2 SVGAGI. CDR3 length: 15 residues. V lost 6 bases and J 2 bases, leaving 17 bases between the germline ends.

This sequence joins TRBV29-1 and TRBJ2-5; TRBD2 agrees at 9 bases. Germline V gives CDR1 SQVTM, CDR2 ANQGSEA. CDR3 length: 14 amino acids. Trimming removed 4 bases from V and 1 base from J; junction bases left unmatched: 4. The CDR3 nucleotides are TGCAGCGTTGTCGCGGGGGGGCTCCAAGAGACCCAGTACTTC. Protein product: CSVVAGGLQETQYF.

V is TRBV4-1 and J is TRBJ1-2, with D unclear. The CDR3 covers 15 residues. V shed 1 base and J shed 2 bases, with 11 bases lying between them. CDR1 and CDR2 from the germline V gene are MGHRA and YSYEKL. The CDR3: CASSQVIRRNYGYTF. The DNA of the CDR3 is TGCGCCAGCAGCCAAGTCATCAGGAGGAACTATGGCTACACCTTC.

The J gene is TRBJ2-5, the V gene TRBV28, with 12 nucleotides matching TRBD2. The CDR3 runs 14 residues. V lost 5 bases, J lost 2 bases, and 0 bases stayed unmatched. The germline V gene encodes CDR1 MDHEN and CDR2 SYDVKM. CDR3 bases: TGTGCCAGCAGTCTAGCGGGAGGGCAAGAGACCCAGTACTTC. Translated: CASSLAGGQETQYF.

The J gene is TRBJ1-2, the V gene TRBV6-5; D is ambiguous. Germline CDR1 MNHEY, CDR2 SVGAGI. The CDR3 runs 13 residues. V was shortened by 4 bases and J by 4 bases, with 10 bases between the two germline ends. In DNA, the CDR3 is TGTGCCAGCAGTTTGGCAGGAGTCTATGGCTACACCTTC. It is translated as CASSLAGVYGYTF.

The J gene is TRBJ2-1, the V gene TRBV5-1; perhaps TRBD2 as D (6 bases). Germline V gene lookup returns CDR1 SGHRS and CDR2 YFSETQ. V was trimmed by 4 bases and J by 7 bases, leaving 15 bases between them. The CDR3 is 14 residues long. The CDR3 DNA follows: TGCGCCAGCAGCCCCCTAGAAGGGAGGAATGAGCAGTTCTTC. It encodes CASSPLEGRNEQFF.

This rearrangement joins TRBV11-3 to TRBJ2-2; D ambiguous. The CDR3 is made up of 13 amino acids. V gave up 3 bases and J gave up 4 bases, with 6 bases separating them. Per germline, CDR1 SGHNT and CDR2 YENEEA. DNA of the CDR3: TGTGCCAGCAGCTTTAACCCCACCGGGGAGCTGTTTTTT. Residues: CASSFNPTGELFF.

As for this clone: Other DNA sequences within the sample encode an identical CDR3. This chain uses TRBV29-1 with TRBJ2-7; a weak D match, TRBD1 (6 bases). V was shortened by 3 bases and J by 4 bases, with 7 bases between the two germline ends. The CDR3 consists of 11 residues. Germline-derived CDR1 and CDR2 are SQVTM and ANQGSEA. The CDR3 sequence: CSVDRGYEQYF. In DNA, the CDR3 is TGCAGCGTTGACAGGGGTTACGAGCAGTACTTC.

The V and J genes are TRBV28 and TRBJ2-1; a weak D match, TRBD1 (5 bases). The CDR3 is made up of 15 amino acids. The germline V and J ends were trimmed by 7 bases and 2 bases, with 15 bases remaining between them. Germline V gene data show CDR1 as MDHEN and CDR2 as SYDVKM. The CDR3 bases are TGTGCCAGCATCAAGGGGCTGGTGCCCTACAATGAGCAGTTCTTC. Protein product: CASIKGLVPYNEQFF.

The rearrangement links TRBV7-2 to TRBJ2-1, with 10 bases lining up with TRBD2. The length of the CDR3 is 17 residues. Germline V gives CDR1 SGHTA, CDR2 FQGNSA. The ends lost 1 base at V and 3 bases at J; junction bases unmatched: 6. CDR3 region: CASSLDGAGGFYNEQFF. DNA of the CDR3: TGTGCCAGCAGCTTAGATGGAGCGGGGGGGTTCTACAATGAGCAGTTCTTC.

The V and J genes are TRBV18 and TRBJ2-4; a weak D match, TRBD1 (6 bases). Trimming took off 5 bases at V and 9 bases at J, with 11 bases between the two ends. The CDR3 is made up of 12 amino acids. Germline V gene sequence: CDR1 KGHSH, CDR2 LQKENI. CDR3 nucleotide sequence: TGTGCCAGCTCATCCGAGGACAGCATTCAGTACTTC. This codes for CASSSEDSIQYF.

The J gene is TRBJ2-7, the V gene TRBV19, with 11 bases fitting TRBD2. Germline assignment: CDR1 LNHDA and CDR2 SQIVND (reference sequence). V lost 6 bases, J lost 4 bases, and 5 bases stayed unmatched. The length of the CDR3 is 14 residues. CDR3: CASRGTSGRYEQYF. DNA for the CDR3: TGTGCCAGTAGAGGGACTAGCGGTAGATACGAGCAGTACTTC.

The rearrangement uses TRBV5-4 and TRBJ2-5; perhaps TRBD1 as D (6 bases). Germline V lookup: CDR1 SGHNT, CDR2 YYREEE (reference sequence). V was clipped by 0 bases and J by 0 bases, with 12 bases between them. This CDR3 region has 16 residues. The CDR3 spells CASSLVGQPYQETQYF. In DNA form, the CDR3 reads TGTGCCAGCAGCTTGGTTGGACAGCCGTACCAAGAGACCCAGTACTTC.

CDR3: CASSRGDRGNSPLHF. CDR3 DNA: TGTGCCAGCAGCCGTGGGGACAGGGGGAATTCACCCCTCCACTTT. The chain links TRBV4-2 to TRBJ1-6; 11 bases match TRBD1. V shed 4 bases, J shed 7 bases, and the junction held 3 bases outside the gene matches. Germline V gene lookup returns CDR1 LGHNA and CDR2 YNFKEQ. The CDR3 extends over 15 amino acids.

This clone was picked up one time. This chain connects TRBV2 to TRBJ2-3, with TRBD2 matching 12 bases. Germline V gene data show CDR1 as SNHLY and CDR2 as FYNNEI. V shed 6 bases, J shed 8 bases, and the junction held 9 bases outside the gene matches. The CDR3 length is 15 residues. In nucleotides, the CDR3 is TGTGCCAGCAGGGAACTAGCGGGAGGATATGGTACGCAGTATTTT. It translates to CASRELAGGYGTQYF.

The rearrangement links TRBV5-1 to TRBJ2-7; no clear D gene. Trimming left V 3 bases short and J 4 bases short, with 5 bases between. The germline CDR1 and CDR2 sequences are SGHRS and YFSETQ. This CDR3 is 11 amino acids long. The CDR3: CASSSGYEQYF. The CDR3 region has the DNA TGCGCCAGCAGCTCTGGTTACGAGCAGTACTTC.

Turning to this clone: At one of its ends the junction is not consistent with the germline gene, which may arise from a read error. The chain joins TRBV2 to TRBJ2-7; 9 bases fit TRBD2. The CDR3 totals 14 residues. Germline-derived CDR1 and CDR2 are SNHLY and FYNNEI. CDR3 sequence reads: CASSDPSGGYGQYF. DNA of the CDR3: TGTGCCAGCAGTGACCCCAGCGGGGGGTACGGGCAGTACTTC.

The rearrangement joins TRBV5-1 to TRBJ2-1, with 7 bases identical to TRBD1. V trimming: 1 base; J trimming: 2 bases; junction bases outside the gene matches: 6. This CDR3 has 16 residues. The germline gives CDR1 SGHRS, CDR2 YFSETQ. DNA for the CDR3: TGCGCCAGCAGCTTGTCACGGACAGGAGCCTACAATGAGCAGTTCTTC. Its protein product is CASSLSRTGAYNEQFF.

CDR3 in DNA: TGTGCCAGCTCACCTATCAGACAGGGAAGCTCTGGAAACACCATATATTTT. Translation gives CASSPIRQGSSGNTIYF. The chain carries TRBV18 and TRBJ1-3; 7 bases are a match to TRBD1. J lost 0 bases, V lost 3 bases, and 8 bases had no gene match. The CDR3 sequence is 17 residues long. From germline, CDR1 is KGHSH and CDR2 LQKENI. Based on the CDR3 plus reference TRBV18 and TRBJ1-3, the full variable domain is NAGVMQNPRHLVRRRGQEARLRCSPMKGHSHVYWYRQLPEEGLKFMVYLQKENIIDESGMPKERFSAEFPKEGPSILRIQQVVRGDSAAYFCASSPIRQGSSGNTIYFGEGSWLTVV.

This rearrangement joins TRBV19 to TRBJ2-7; D possibly corresponds to TRBD2 (5 bases). Trimming took off 6 bases at V and 6 bases at J, with 18 bases between the two ends. Germline values: CDR1 LNHDA, CDR2 SQIVND (reference sequence). CDR3 size: 14 residues. The CDR3 here is CASSPRARVLEQYF. CDR3 nucleotide sequence: TGTGCCAGTAGCCCGAGAGCGAGGGTCCTCGAGCAGTACTTC.